A single sample is the source of the 13 T cell receptor beta chains below, sequenced in a study of T cell changes during pregnancy in multiple sclerosis. Some clones are missing from TCRdb's copy, which holds only in-frame ones; the method was immunoSEQ multiplex PCR. The sample lists over 45,000 clones, over 90% occurring once. Sequencing was performed on CD8+ T cells from peripheral blood mononuclear cells, taken in the third trimester of pregnancy. These receptors were collected from a female donor with multiple sclerosis, enrolled in a pregnancy study.

The rearrangement uses TRBV10-2 and TRBJ2-7; the match to TRBD1 covers 7 bases. CDR3 size: 13 residues. V shed 7 bases, J shed 1 base, and the junction held 4 bases outside the gene matches. CDR1 and CDR2 (germline): WSHSY, SAAADI. CDR3 nucleotides: TGCGCCAGCACACGGGACAGATCCTACGAGCAGTACTTC. Its protein product is CASTRDRSYEQYF.

This chain links TRBV27 with TRBJ2-1; 7 bases are a match to TRBD2. The junction had 8 bases not matched to a gene; V was cut back by 8 bases and J by 4 bases. The length of the CDR3 is 14 residues. Germline V gene sequence: CDR1 MNHEY, CDR2 SMNVEV (reference sequence). The CDR3 sequence is CASSGLVDYNEQFF. In nucleotides, the CDR3 is TGTGCCAGCTCTGGACTAGTTGATTACAATGAGCAGTTCTTC.

The rearrangement joins TRBV27 to TRBJ2-3; D is perhaps TRBD1 (6 bases). Trimming shortened V by 6 bases and J by 3 bases, and 10 bases separated the two germline ends. The CDR3 totals 13 residues. Germline V gene lookup returns CDR1 MNHEY and CDR2 SMNVEV (reference sequence). The CDR3 loop reads CASRDSNTDTQYF. The CDR3 DNA sequence: TGTGCCAGCAGGGACAGCAATACAGATACGCAGTATTTT.

This clone appeared once. The V call is TRBV2, the J call TRBJ2-7; 7 bases align to TRBD1. J was trimmed by 3 bases and V by 6 bases; bases with no gene match: 8. The CDR3 covers 14 residues. Germline-derived CDR1 and CDR2 are SNHLY and FYNNEI. The CDR3 DNA reads as TGTGCCAGCAGGTTCAGGGCAGGGGGCTACGAGCAGTACTTC. This codes for CASRFRAGGYEQYF.

The CDR3 DNA sequence: TGTGCCAGCAGCTTAAACACAGGGGGCGTTGAGACCCAGTACTTC. It encodes CASSLNTGGVETQYF. This chain uses TRBV7-9 with TRBJ2-5; TRBD1 aligns across 9 bases. After removal of 2 bases from V and 5 bases from J, the junction contained 6 bases not matched to a gene. Germline V gene data show CDR1 as SEHNR and CDR2 as FQNEAQ (reference sequence). CDR3 length: 15 amino acids.

The chain carries TRBV27 and TRBJ2-3; 8 bases match TRBD2. CDR1 MNHEY and CDR2 SMNVEV come from the germline V gene (reference sequence). The V and J ends lost 4 bases and 10 bases, in that order; junction bases with no gene match: 7. CDR3 length: 13 residues. The CDR3 DNA follows: TGTGCCAGCAGTTGGGGTAGCGGGAAGGCGCAGTATTTT. Translating gives CASSWGSGKAQYF.

As to this clone: An end of the junction does not agree with germline; a read error may underlie this. The chain links TRBV18 to TRBJ2-5; 7 nucleotides align to TRBD1. The CDR3 sequence is 14 residues long. CDR1 KGHSH and CDR2 LQKENI come from the germline V gene. The CDR3 here is CASSPDRAQKTQYF. The CDR3 region has the DNA TGTGCCAGCTCACCCGACAGGGCCCAAAAGACCCAGTACTTC.

The chain links TRBV27 to TRBJ2-2; the match to TRBD2 covers 9 bases. Trimming cost V 2 bases and J 5 bases; bases outside gene matches: 6. The CDR3 covers 16 residues. Germline V lookup: CDR1 MNHEY, CDR2 SMNVEV (reference sequence). CDR3 sequence (DNA): TGTGCCAGCAGTTTACTTAGCGGGAGTGTGACCGGGGAGCTGTTTTTT. Its protein product is CASSLLSGSVTGELFF.

The chain links TRBV4-2 to TRBJ2-6; tentative D call: TRBD1 (6 bases). The length of the CDR3 is 18 residues. Trimming took 1 base from V and 0 from J, leaving 13 bases between them. Germline V lookup: CDR1 LGHNA, CDR2 YNFKEQ. The CDR3 loop reads CASSQAGTQSSGANVLTF. CDR3 DNA: TGTGCCAGCAGCCAAGCCGGGACACAGAGCTCTGGGGCCAACGTCCTGACTTTC.

The chain carries TRBV7-2 and TRBJ2-1, with 7 nucleotides matching TRBD1. The V and J ends lost 5 bases and 5 bases, in that order; junction bases with no gene match: 9. The CDR3 spans 15 residues. The germline V gene encodes CDR1 SGHTA and CDR2 FQGNSA. CDR3 protein: CASSPQPGQNNEQFF. The CDR3, as DNA: TGTGCCAGCAGCCCCCAACCGGGACAGAACAATGAGCAGTTCTTC. Full variable domain (remainder filled in from reference TRBV7-2 and TRBJ2-1): GAGVSQSPSNKVTEKGKDVELRCDPISGHTALYWYRQSLGQGLEFLIYFQGNSAPDKSGLPSDRFSAERTGGSVSTLTIQRTQQEDSAVYLCASSPQPGQNNEQFFGPGTRLTVL.

The sample holds a few counts of this clone. The chain combines TRBV27 with TRBJ1-5; 8 bases agree with TRBD1. CDR1 is MNHEY, CDR2 SMNVEV, per germline (reference sequence). The CDR3 spans 16 residues. V lost 1 base, J lost 5 bases, and 7 bases stayed unmatched. Here the CDR3 DNA reads TGTGCCAGCAGTTTATTCGGGGCGACAGGGGATCAGCCCCAGCATTTT. As protein: CASSLFGATGDQPQHF.

The rearrangement links TRBV4-2 to TRBJ2-1; TRBD1 might be the D (5 bases). The V gene lost 2 bases and the J gene lost 7 bases, with 9 bases spanning the gap. CDR1 LGHNA and CDR2 YNFKEQ come from the germline V gene. CDR3 length: 13 residues. In DNA form, the CDR3 reads TGTGCCAGCAGCCAATTCAGGGATAATGAGCAGTTCTTC. Protein: CASSQFRDNEQFF.

V usage is TRBV6-1 and J usage is TRBJ2-7; D is possibly TRBD1 (6 bases). This CDR3 has 13 amino acids. Germline loops: CDR1 MNHNS, CDR2 SASEGT. V dropped 8 bases and J dropped 6 bases, with 17 bases sitting between them. As DNA, the CDR3 is TGTGCCAGCCTCCCGGGACACTTTAGCGAGCAGTACTTC. Its protein is CASLPGHFSEQYF.